The clone carrying this TCR beta chain was picked up one time. Antigen unknown. Sequencing was performed with immunoSEQ multiplex PCR; in TCRdb, only in-frame clones are kept and a portion is missing. The sample shows 95,000 to 100,000 clones, around 90% of them seen only once. Germline CDR1 SGHDT, CDR2 YYEEEE. CDR3 size: 15 residues. With V trimmed by 4 bases and J by 5 bases, 8 bases remained unmatched. The sample comes from a study of T cell responses to AZD1222 COVID-19 vaccine. The study, taken as a whole, reports: Repertoire sampling was restricted to post-peak T cell response timepoints.

The source was peripheral blood, collected on day 0 of AZD1222 vaccination. The TCR originated in an adult in good health. J is TRBJ2-5 and V is TRBV5-6; 10 bases fit TRBD1. The CDR3 region has the DNA TGTGCCAGCAGCCGTCCGACAGGGGGCTGGGAGACCCAGTACTTC. Translated, it gives CASSRPTGGWETQYF.